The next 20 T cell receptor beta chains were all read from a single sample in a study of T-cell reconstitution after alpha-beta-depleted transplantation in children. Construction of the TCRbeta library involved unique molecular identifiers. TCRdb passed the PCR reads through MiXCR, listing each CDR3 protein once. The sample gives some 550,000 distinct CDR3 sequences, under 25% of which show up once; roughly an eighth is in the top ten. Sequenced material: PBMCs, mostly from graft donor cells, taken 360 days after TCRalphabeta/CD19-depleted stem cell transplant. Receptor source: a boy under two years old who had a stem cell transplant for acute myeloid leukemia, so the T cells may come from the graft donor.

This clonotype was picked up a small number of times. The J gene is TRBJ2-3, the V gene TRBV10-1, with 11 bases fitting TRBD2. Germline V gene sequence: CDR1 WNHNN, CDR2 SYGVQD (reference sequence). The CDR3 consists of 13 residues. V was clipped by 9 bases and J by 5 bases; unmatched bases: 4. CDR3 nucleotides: TGCGCCAGTAGCGGGGGGGGAAGAGATACGCAGTATTTT. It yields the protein CASSGGGRDTQYF.

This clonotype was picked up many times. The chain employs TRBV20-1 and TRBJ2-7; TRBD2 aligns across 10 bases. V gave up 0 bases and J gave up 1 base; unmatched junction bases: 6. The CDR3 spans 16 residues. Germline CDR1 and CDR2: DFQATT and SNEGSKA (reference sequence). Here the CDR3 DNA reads TGCAGTGCTAGAGAAGCGGGGGGGCCTTTATCCTACGAGCAGTACTTC. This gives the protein CSAREAGGPLSYEQYF.

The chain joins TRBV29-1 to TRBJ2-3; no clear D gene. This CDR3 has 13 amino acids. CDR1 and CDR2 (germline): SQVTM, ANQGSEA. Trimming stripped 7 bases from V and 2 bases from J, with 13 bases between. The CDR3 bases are TGCAGCGCCCCCTTTGGCCCCACAGATACGCAGTATTTT. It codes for CSAPFGPTDTQYF.

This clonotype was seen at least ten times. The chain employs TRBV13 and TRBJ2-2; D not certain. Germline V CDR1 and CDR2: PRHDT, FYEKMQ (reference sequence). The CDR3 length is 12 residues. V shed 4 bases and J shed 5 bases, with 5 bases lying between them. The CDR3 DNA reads TGTGCCAGCAGCTCCCGTACCGGGGAGCTGTTTTTT. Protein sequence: CASSSRTGELFF.

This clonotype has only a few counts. Here the CDR3 DNA reads TGCGCCAGCAGCTTGGGGTCGGGGGGCACTGAAGCTTTCTTT. Its translation is CASSLGSGGTEAFF. This chain connects TRBV5-1 to TRBJ1-1; D possibly corresponds to TRBD1 (5 bases). The CDR3 length is 14 residues. The germline gives CDR1 SGHRS, CDR2 YFSETQ. V lost 0 bases to trimming and J lost 4 bases, with 10 bases between them.

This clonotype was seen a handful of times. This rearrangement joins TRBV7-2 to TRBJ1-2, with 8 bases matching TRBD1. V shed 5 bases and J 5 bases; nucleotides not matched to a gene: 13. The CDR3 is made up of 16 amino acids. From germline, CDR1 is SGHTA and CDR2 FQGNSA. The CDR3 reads CASSPMGFGQGYGYTF. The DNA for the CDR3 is TGTGCCAGCAGCCCTATGGGCTTTGGACAGGGTTATGGCTACACCTTC.

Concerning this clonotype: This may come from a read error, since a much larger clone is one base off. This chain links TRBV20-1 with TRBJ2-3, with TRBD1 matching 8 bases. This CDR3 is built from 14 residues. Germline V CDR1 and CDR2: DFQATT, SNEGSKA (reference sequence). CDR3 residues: CSASDRVGADTQNF. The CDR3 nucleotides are TGCAGTGCTTCGGACAGGGTAGGGGCAGATACGCAGAATTTT.

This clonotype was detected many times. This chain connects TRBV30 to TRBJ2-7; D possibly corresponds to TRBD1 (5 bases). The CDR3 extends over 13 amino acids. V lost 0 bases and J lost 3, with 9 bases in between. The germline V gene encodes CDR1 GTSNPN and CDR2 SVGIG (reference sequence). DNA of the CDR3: TGTGCCTGGAGTGTGGTACAGGTCTACGAGCAGTACTTC. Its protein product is CAWSVVQVYEQYF.

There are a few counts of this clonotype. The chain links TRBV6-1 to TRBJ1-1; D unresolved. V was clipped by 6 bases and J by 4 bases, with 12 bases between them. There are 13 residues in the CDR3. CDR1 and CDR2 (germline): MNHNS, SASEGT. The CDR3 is CASRFGDGTEAFF. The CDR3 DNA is TGTGCCAGCAGGTTCGGAGATGGCACTGAAGCTTTCTTT.

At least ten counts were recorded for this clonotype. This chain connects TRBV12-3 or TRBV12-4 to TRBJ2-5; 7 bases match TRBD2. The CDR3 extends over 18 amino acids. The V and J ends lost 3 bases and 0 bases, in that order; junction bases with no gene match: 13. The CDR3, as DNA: TGTGCCAGCAGTTTCCGCGACACCTTAGCGGGCCACCAAGAGACCCAGTACTTC. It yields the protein CASSFRDTLAGHQETQYF.

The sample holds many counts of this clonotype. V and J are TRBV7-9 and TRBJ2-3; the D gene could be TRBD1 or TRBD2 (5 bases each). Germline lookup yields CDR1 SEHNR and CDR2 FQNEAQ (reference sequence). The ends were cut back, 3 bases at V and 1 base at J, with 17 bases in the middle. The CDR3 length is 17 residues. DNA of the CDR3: TGTGCCAGCAGCTTCCCCAAGGGGAGAGGGGGCACAGATACGCAGTATTTT. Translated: CASSFPKGRGGTDTQYF.

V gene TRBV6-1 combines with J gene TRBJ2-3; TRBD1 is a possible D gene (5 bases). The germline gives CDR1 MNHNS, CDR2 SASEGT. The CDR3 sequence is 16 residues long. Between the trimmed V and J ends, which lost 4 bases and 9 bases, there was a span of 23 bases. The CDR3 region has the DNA TGTGCCAGCAGTGTACACCTTCAGGGTCCCCCCTCAACGCAGTATTTT. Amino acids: CASSVHLQGPPSTQYF.

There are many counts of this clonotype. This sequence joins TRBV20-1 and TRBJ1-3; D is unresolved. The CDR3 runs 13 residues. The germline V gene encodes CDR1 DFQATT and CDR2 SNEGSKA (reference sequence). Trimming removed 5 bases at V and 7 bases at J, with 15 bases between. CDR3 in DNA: TGCAGTGCTGGGTCGGGCCGTCGGAACACCATATATTTT. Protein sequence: CSAGSGRRNTIYF.

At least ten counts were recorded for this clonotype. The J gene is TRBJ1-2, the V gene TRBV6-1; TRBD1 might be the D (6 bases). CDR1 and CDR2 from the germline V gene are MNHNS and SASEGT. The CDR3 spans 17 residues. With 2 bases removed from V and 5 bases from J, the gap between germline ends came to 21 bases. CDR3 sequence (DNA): TGTGCCAGCAGTGAATACCCCAGGACAGCCATGTATTATGGCTACACCTTC. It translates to CASSEYPRTAMYYGYTF.

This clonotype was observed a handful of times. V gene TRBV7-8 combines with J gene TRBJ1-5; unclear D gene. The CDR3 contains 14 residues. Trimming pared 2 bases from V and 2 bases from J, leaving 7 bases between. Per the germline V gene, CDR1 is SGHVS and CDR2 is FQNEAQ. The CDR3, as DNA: TGTGCCAGCAGCTTAAATTGGGGCAATCAGCCCCAGCATTTT. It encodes CASSLNWGNQPQHF.

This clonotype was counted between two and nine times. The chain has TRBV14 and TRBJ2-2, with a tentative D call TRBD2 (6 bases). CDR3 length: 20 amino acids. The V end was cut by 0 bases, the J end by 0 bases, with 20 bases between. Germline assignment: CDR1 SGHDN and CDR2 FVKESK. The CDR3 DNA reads TGTGCCAGCAGCCAAGATCTTAGAAGCGGACTATTCGCGAACACCGGGGAGCTGTTTTTT. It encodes CASSQDLRSGLFANTGELFF.

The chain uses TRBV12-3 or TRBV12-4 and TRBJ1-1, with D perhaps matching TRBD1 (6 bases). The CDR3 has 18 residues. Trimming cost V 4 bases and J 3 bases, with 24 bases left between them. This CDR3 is CASSSGGADIPLDTEAFF. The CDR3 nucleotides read TGTGCCAGCAGTTCTGGGGGCGCTGACATACCACTGGACACTGAAGCTTTCTTT.

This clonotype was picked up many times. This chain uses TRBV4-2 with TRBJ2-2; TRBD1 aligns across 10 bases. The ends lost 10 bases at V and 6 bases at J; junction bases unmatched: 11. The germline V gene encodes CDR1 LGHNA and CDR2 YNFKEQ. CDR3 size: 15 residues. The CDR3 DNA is TGTGCCACCGAACCGCATGGACAGGGGGCCGGGGAGCTGTTTTTT. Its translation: CATEPHGQGAGELFF.

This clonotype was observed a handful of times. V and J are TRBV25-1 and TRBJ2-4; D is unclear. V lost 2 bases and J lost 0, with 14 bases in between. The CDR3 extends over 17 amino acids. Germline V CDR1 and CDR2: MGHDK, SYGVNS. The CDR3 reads CASSETTPRRAKNIQYF. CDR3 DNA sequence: TGTGCCAGCAGTGAAACAACCCCTCGAAGAGCCAAAAACATTCAGTACTTC.

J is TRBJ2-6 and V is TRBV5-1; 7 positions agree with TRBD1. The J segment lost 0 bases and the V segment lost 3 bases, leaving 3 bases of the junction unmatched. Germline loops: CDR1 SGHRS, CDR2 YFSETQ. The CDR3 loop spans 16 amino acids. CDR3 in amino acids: CASSYRDSSGANVLTF. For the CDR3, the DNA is TGCGCCAGCAGCTACCGGGACAGCTCTGGGGCCAACGTCCTGACTTTC. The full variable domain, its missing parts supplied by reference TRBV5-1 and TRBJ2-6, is KAGVTQTPRYLIKTRGQQVTLSCSPISGHRSVSWYQQTPGQGLQFLFEYFSETQRNKGNFPGRFSGRQFSNSRSEMNVSTLELGDSALYLCASSYRDSSGANVLTFGAGSRLTVL.